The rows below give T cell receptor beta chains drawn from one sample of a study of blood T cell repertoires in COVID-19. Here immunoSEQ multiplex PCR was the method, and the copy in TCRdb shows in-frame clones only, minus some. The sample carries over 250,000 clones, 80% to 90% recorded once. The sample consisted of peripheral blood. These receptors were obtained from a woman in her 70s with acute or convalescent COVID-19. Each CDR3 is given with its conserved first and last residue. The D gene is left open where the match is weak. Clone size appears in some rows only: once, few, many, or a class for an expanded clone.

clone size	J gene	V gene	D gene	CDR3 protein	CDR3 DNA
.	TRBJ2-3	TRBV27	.	CASSLGTYTDTQYF	TGTGCCAGCAGTTTAGGGACATACACAGATACGCAGTATTTT
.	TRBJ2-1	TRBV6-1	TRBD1	CASSDRGTGTGLNEQFF	TGTGCCAGCAGTGACAGGGGTACCGGGACAGGGTTAAATGAGCAGTTCTTC
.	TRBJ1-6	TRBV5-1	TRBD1	CASRLEGQRSPLHF	TGCGCCAGCAGATTGGAGGGACAGAGGTCACCCCTCCACTTT
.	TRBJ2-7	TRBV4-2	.	CASSQSPAPVASTYEQYF	TGTGCCAGCAGCCAGTCTCCAGCCCCAGTGGCTAGCACCTACGAGCAGTACTTC
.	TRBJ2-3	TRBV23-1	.	CASKGDTQYF	TGCGCCAGCAAGGGGGATACGCAGTATTTT
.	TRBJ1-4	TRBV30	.	CAWSRGHGEKLFF	TGTGCCTGGAGTAGAGGGCATGGTGAAAAACTGTTTTTT
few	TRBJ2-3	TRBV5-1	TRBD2	CASSGSGGATDTQYF	TGCGCCAGCAGCGGTAGCGGGGGGGCGACAGATACGCAGTATTTT
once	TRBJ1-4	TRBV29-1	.	CSVGTEHNEKLFF	TGCAGCGTTGGGACAGAGCATAATGAAAAACTGTTTTTT
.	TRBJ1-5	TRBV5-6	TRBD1	CASSRTGGVQPQHF	TGTGCCAGCAGCCGTACAGGGGGCGTTCAGCCCCAGCATTTT
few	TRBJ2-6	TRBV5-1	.	CASGLQVAGANVLTF	TGCGCCAGCGGACTCCAGGTAGCCGGGGCCAACGTCCTGACTTTC
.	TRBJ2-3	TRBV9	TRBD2	CASSVVGGAGGTDTQYF	TGTGCCAGCAGCGTAGTCGGGGGGGCCGGGGGCACAGATACGCAGTATTTT
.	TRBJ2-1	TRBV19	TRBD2	CANSGRGARYNEQFF	TGTGCCAATAGTGGGCGGGGGGCCCGATACAATGAGCAGTTCTTC
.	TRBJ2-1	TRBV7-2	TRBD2	CASSLPAGGLIYNEQFF	TGTGCCAGCAGCTTACCCGCGGGGGGGCTAATCTACAATGAGCAGTTCTTC
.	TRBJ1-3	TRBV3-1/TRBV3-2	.	CASSLTFDSGNTIYF	TGTGCCAGCAGCCTAACTTTCGACTCTGGAAACACCATATATTTT
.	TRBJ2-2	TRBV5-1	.	CASSFGTSDAGELFF	TGCGCCAGCAGCTTCGGGACATCCGATGCCGGGGAGCTGTTTTTT
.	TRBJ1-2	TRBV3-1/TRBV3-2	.	CASSNTPRSYYGYTF	TGTGCCAGCAGCAACACCCCCCGGAGTTACTATGGCTACACCTTC
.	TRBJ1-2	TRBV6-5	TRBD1	CASRGTGGLDGYTF	TGTGCCAGCAGGGGGACAGGCGGGTTGGATGGCTACACCTTC
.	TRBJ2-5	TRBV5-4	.	CASSLSRGDQETQYF	TGTGCCAGCAGCTTGAGCAGGGGAGATCAAGAGACCCAGTACTTC
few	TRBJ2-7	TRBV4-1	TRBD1	CASSLGQGAEEQYF	TGCGCCAGCAGCCTGGGACAGGGGGCGGAGGAGCAGTACTTC